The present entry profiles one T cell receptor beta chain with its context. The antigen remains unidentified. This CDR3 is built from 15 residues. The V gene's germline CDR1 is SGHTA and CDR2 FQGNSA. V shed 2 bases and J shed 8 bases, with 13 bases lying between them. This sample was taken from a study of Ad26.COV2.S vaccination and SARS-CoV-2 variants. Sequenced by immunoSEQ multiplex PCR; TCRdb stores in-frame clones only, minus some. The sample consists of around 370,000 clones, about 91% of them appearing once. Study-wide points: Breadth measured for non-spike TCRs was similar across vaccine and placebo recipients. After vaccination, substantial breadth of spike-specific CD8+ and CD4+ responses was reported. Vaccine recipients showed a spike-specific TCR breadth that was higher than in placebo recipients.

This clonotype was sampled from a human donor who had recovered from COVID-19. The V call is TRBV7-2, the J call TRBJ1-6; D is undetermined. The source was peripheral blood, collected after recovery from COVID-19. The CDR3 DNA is TGTGCCAGCAGCTTACGGCAGAGCCTAGATTCACCCCTCCACTTT. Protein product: CASSLRQSLDSPLHF.